This section outlines one T cell receptor beta chain sequence together with its context. What it binds is not known. This entry is derived from a study of shared clonotypes between healthy human individuals. Overall study findings and caveats: Estimated clonotype richness was generally higher in naive than memory subsets.

Terminally differentiated effector memory CD45RA+ cells were excluded from the naive CD8 cells, which were CD45RO-negative and positively selected for CCR7. V dropped 0 bases and J dropped 2 bases, with 20 bases sitting between them. The germline CDR1 and CDR2 sequences are KGHSH and LQKENI. This CDR3 has 19 amino acids. Only in-frame clones appear in the TCRdb table, and some are missing; sequencing was by immunoSEQ multiplex PCR. The data hold around 2,100,000 clones, with roughly 95% observed a single time. The chain couples TRBV18 to TRBJ1-5, with a possible D match to TRBD1 (6 bases). This sequence was found in a man aged 18 to 30 in good health. The sample consisted of naive CD8+ T cells sorted from blood. The DNA for the CDR3 is TGTGCCAGCTCACCACCGATCTATGAGGGGGGCGAGGGCAATCAGCCCCAGCATTTT. This sequence encodes CASSPPIYEGGEGNQPQHF.